This passage covers 4 T cell receptor beta chains from one sample sequenced in a study of immune characterization of retroperitoneal liposarcoma. TCRdb processed the PCR reads anew with MiXCR; each CDR3 protein has one entry. Seen here are roughly 20,000 distinct CDR3 sequences, 35% to 45% observed once, and the top ten hold approximately 7%. Sample: blood. The receptor source for this set is a male donor with retroperitoneal liposarcoma.

The chain recombines TRBV5-6 with TRBJ2-2; D remains unclear. This CDR3 region has 13 residues. V lost 4 bases and J lost 7, with 11 bases in between. The V gene's germline CDR1 is SGHDT and CDR2 YYEEEE. In nucleotides, the CDR3 is TGTGCCAGCAGCCATGGTGGGATCGGGGAGCTGTTTTTT. Protein product: CASSHGGIGELFF.

In its sample, this clonotype was seen many times. The chain links TRBV7-3 to TRBJ2-1; perhaps D is TRBD1 or TRBD2 (6 bases each). The CDR3 totals 13 residues. V was cut by 5 bases and J by 10 bases, with 15 bases left in between. Germline V CDR1 and CDR2: SGHTA, FQGTGA. The CDR3 DNA reads TGTGCCAGCAGCACGGGGGCAGGGAACGAGCAGTTCTTC. Its translation is CASSTGAGNEQFF.

Many counts were recorded for this clonotype. V usage is TRBV6-1 and J usage is TRBJ2-7; tentatively, D is TRBD1 (6 bases). The CDR3 covers 13 residues. The V gene lost 3 bases and the J gene lost 2 bases, with 8 bases spanning the gap. The germline V gene has CDR1 MNHNS and CDR2 SASEGT. The CDR3 region is CASSDGQTYEQYF. In DNA form, the CDR3 reads TGTGCCAGCAGTGACGGACAGACCTACGAGCAGTACTTC.

Of note for this clonotype: With a much larger clone just one base away, this may be a read error. V is TRBV6-1 and J is TRBJ2-2; D unresolved. CDR1 and CDR2 (germline): MNHNS, SASEGT. This CDR3 has 14 amino acids. V lost 10 bases to trimming and J lost 4 bases, with 16 bases between them. CDR3 DNA sequence: TGTGCCACCCGCCGAGAAAGGTTCACCGGGGAGCTGTTTTTT. Protein sequence: CATRRERFTGELFF.